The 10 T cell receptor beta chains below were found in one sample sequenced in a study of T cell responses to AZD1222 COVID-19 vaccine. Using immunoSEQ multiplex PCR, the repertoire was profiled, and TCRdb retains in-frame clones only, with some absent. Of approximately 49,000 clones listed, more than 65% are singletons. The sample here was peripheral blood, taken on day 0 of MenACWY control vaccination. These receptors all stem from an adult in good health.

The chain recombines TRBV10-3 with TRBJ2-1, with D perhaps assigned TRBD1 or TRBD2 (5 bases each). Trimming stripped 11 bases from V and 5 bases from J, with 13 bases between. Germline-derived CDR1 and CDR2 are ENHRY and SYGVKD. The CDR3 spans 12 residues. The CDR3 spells CAVGTDDNEQFF. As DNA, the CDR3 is TGTGCCGTCGGGACGGACGACAATGAGCAGTTCTTC.

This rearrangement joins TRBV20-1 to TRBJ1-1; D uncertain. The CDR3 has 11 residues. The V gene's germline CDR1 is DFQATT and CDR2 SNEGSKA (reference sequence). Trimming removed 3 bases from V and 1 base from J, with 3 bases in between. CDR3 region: CSARRNTEAFF. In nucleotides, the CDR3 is TGCAGTGCTAGGAGGAACACTGAAGCTTTCTTT.

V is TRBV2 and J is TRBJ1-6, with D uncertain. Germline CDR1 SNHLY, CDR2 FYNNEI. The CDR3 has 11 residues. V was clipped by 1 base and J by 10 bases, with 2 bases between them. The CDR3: CASSEVSPLHF. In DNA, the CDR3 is TGTGCCAGCAGTGAAGTGTCACCCCTCCACTTT.

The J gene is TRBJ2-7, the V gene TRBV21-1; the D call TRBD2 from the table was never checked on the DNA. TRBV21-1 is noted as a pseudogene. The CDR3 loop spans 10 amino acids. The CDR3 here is CASRSDEQYF. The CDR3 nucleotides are TGTGCCAGCAGGAGTGACGAGCAGTACTTC.

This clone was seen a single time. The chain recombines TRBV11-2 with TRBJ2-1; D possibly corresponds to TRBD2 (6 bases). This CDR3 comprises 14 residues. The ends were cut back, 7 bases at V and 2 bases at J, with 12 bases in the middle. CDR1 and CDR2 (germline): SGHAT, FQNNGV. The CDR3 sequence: CASTRRGPYNEQFF. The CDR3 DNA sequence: TGTGCCAGCACTCGGCGGGGCCCCTACAATGAGCAGTTCTTC.

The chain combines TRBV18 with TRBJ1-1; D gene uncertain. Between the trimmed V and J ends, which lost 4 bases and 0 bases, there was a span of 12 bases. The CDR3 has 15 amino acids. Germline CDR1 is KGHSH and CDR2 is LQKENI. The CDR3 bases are TGTGCCAGCTCACGAAGGGAGGAGATGAACACTGAAGCTTTCTTT. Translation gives CASSRREEMNTEAFF.

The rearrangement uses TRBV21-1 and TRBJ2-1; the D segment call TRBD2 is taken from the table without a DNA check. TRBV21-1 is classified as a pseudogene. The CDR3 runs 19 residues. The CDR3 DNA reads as TGTGCCAGCAGCGGACCGGGACTAGCGGGGGGCCACACCTACAATGAGCAGTTCTTC. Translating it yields CASSGPGLAGGHTYNEQFF.

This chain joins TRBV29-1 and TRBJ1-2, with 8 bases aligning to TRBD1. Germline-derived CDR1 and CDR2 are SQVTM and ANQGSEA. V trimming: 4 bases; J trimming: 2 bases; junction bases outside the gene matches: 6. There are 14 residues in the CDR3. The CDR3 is CSVGPGGPNYGYTF. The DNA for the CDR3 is TGCAGCGTTGGGCCAGGGGGCCCAAACTATGGCTACACCTTC.

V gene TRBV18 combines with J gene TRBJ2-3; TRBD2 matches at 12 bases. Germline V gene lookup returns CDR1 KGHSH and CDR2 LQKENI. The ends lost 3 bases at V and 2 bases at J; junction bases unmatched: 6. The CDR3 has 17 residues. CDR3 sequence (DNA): TGTGCCAGCTCACCCAAAGGACTAGCGGGATACACAGATACGCAGTATTTT. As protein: CASSPKGLAGYTDTQYF.

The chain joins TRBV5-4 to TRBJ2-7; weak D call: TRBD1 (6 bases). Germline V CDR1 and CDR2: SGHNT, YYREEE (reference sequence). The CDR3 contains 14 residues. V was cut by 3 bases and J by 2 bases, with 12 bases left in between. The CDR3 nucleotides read TGTGCCAGCAGCTCCATGACAGGCACCTACGAGCAGTACTTC. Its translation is CASSSMTGTYEQYF.